This T cell receptor beta chain was sequenced in a study of T and B cells in COVID-19 patients (dated by TCRdb to about 2020). For the wider study: In this study, adaptive immunity was profiled in COVID-19 patients who either had active infection or had recovered, using TRB and IGH repertoire sequencing of peripheral blood. The recovered cohort included approximately 19 patients who contributed 20 to 25 samples, and most of those patients had mild to moderate COVID-19 that was managed on an outpatient basis. Patients in the recovered cohort had a median age of around 31 years, compared with around 70 years for patients in the active-infection cohort. Of the approximately 19 patients in the active-infection cohort, 12 were critically ill and needed mechanical ventilation or ECMO. In the active-infection cohort, nine tenths of the roughly 20 patients had comorbidities linked to unfavorable COVID-19 outcome. The TCR and BCR sequence repository comprised 30 to 45 patients and about 70 time points, with over 8 million TCR sequences analysed. A couple of patients belonged to both the recovered and active cohorts because samples were available from active disease and after recovery. An age-matched reference group of 39 healthy donors negative for COVID-19 antibodies was used as the comparison for repertoire analyses. As many as 9 follow-up blood samples were collected from each patient, and in some individuals these samples spanned different disease stages. Broad study findings and their caveats: The size of the cohort was considered insufficient for assessing HLA contributions to COVID-19 susceptibility or severity. The reported TCR clusters were stated to require prospective validation before clinical use. Few blood samples were available from mildly ill patients while symptoms were present or from severe cases at early time points. TRB repertoires were highly clonal in active COVID-19, whereas diversity and richness at recovery rose above healthy donor levels. A total of 2,331 exclusive TCR clusters, including some 31 low-pGen clusters, were found in the recovered cohort. Specific T cell subsets (CD4+/Treg/CD8+) and sorted SARS-CoV-2-responsive or tetramer+ T cells had not yet been sequenced, and these experiments were ongoing. In patients with COVID-19, the usage of TRBV/TRBJ genes was reported to be strongly skewed.

TRB repertoires were amplified using about 220-500 ng of genomic DNA isolated from blood. This clonotype has just a few counts. The antigen it recognizes is unknown. Base qualities were left out, and no much larger clone turns up one base away. TCRdb lists the instrument as Illumina MiSeq. Multiplex PCR with BIOMED2 TRB-A/B primer pools was used to amplify the TRB rearrangements. Illumina-compatible adapters and 7-nucleotide sample barcodes were attached to the amplicons through two consecutive PCRs. All library PCRs used Phusion HS II polymerase. Amplicons were gel-purified with the NucleoSpin Gel and PCR Clean-up kit, quantified on Qubit, and pooled at approximately 4 nM. Before Illumina next-generation sequencing, the quality of the amplicon pool was assessed on an Agilent 2100 Bioanalyzer. The paper's processing steps were these. MiXCR 3.0.8 with the default MiXCR reference library was used to annotate TRB rearrangements. Non-productive reads and sequences with fewer than 2 reads were excluded, and each unique CDR3 nucleotide sequence counted as one clone. Clonality, diversity, richness and V-J gene usage were calculated in R 3.5.1. GLIPH2 was used for TCR clustering by CDR3 similarity, and generation probabilities were calculated by OLGA. Only GLIPH2 clusters with at least four unique TCR clonotypes present in at least three individuals were retained. TCRdb cleaned the public reads at Q25 with fastp, built clones with MiXCR and kept in-frame beta chains. Every CDR3 protein is listed once, alongside the most common genes and DNA of its rows. The V and J calls follow TCRdb's processing rather than the paper's. Present in this sample are 4,000 to 5,500 distinct CDR3 sequences, less than 30% of which were seen just once. The top ten clonotypes cover around 35% of the sample.

Via the germline V gene, CDR1 is SGHRS and CDR2 YFSETQ. The V end gives up 5 bases and the J end 7 bases, leaving 6 bases in the junction not matched to a gene. The CDR3 starts with the cysteine, ends with the phenylalanine, and has 14 residues. The CDR3 DNA has 42 bases and is translated from base 1. The chain joins TRBV5-1 to TRBJ1-4; TRBD1 matches 9 bases in the middle. This TCR derives from a human donor with active COVID-19. Material: blood. The CDR3 is CASSPQGAGEKLFF. The sequenced DNA is TGCGCCAGCAGTCCACAGGGGGCTGGTGAAAAACTGTTTTTT.